These 25 T cell receptor beta chains originate from one sample sequenced in a study of T cells in Graves' hyperthyroidism and ophthalmopathy. Amplification of TCR beta CDR3 regions was performed using RNA transcripts as template. TCR CDR3 underwent first-round RT-PCR with the HTBI primer set. TCRdb re-derived calls from the multiplex PCR reads in MiXCR, one entry per CDR3 protein. The data hold some 570,000 distinct CDR3 sequences, with around 14% observed a single time. The sequenced sample was blood. These receptors were obtained from a woman aged 18-30 years with Graves' ophthalmopathy.

This clonotype was picked up many times. The chain joins TRBV15 to TRBJ1-1; D gene ambiguous. With 0 bases removed from V and 0 bases from J, the gap between germline ends came to 5 bases. The CDR3 contains 14 residues. The germline V gene encodes CDR1 LNHNV and CDR2 YYDKDF (reference sequence). This CDR3 reads CATSREHLNTEAFF. The CDR3 region has the DNA TGTGCCACCAGCAGAGAACACCTGAACACTGAAGCTTTCTTT.

The table lists this clonotype with many counts. The junction shows a germline mismatch at one end, possibly a read error. The rearrangement joins TRBV12-3 or TRBV12-4 to TRBJ1-3; a weak D match, TRBD1 (5 bases). The CDR3 covers 14 residues. CDR3 sequence: CASTGTGSVNTIYF. In DNA form, the CDR3 reads TGTGCCAGCACCGGGACCGGTTCTGTAAACACCATATATTTT.

This clonotype occurred many times. The rearrangement joins TRBV10-3 to TRBJ2-1; D is tentatively TRBD1 or TRBD2 (6 bases each). The V end lost 3 bases, the J end lost 6 bases, and 9 bases lay between the germline ends. CDR1 and CDR2 (germline): ENHRY, SYGVKD. The CDR3 covers 13 residues. The CDR3 protein is CAISDRGGNEQFF. The CDR3 DNA follows: TGTGCCATCAGTGACAGGGGAGGCAATGAGCAGTTCTTC.

This clonotype was recorded at least ten times. The chain recombines TRBV12-3 or TRBV12-4 with TRBJ2-1; unclear D gene. This CDR3 has 14 residues. The germline V and J ends were trimmed by 8 bases and 4 bases, with 15 bases remaining between them. CDR3 coding DNA: TGTGCCAGCGGGATTTCGGTGGGATACAATGAGCAGTTCTTC. As protein: CASGISVGYNEQFF.

The rearrangement uses TRBV28 and TRBJ1-2; tentative D call: TRBD1 (5 bases). This CDR3 is built from 13 residues. Trimming stripped 7 bases from V and 5 bases from J, with 14 bases between. The germline V gene has CDR1 MDHEN and CDR2 SYDVKM. The CDR3 is CASTPTERYGYTF. The CDR3 DNA reads TGTGCCAGCACTCCGACAGAACGGTATGGCTACACCTTC.

The CDR3 sequence is CASSLSAPRDRSSYEQYF. Here the CDR3 DNA reads TGTGCCAGCAGCCTCAGCGCACCCCGGGACAGGAGCTCCTACGAGCAGTACTTC. This rearrangement joins TRBV28 to TRBJ2-7; 8 bases align to TRBD1. The CDR3 is 18 amino acids. Per the germline V gene, CDR1 is MDHEN and CDR2 is SYDVKM. The V gene end was trimmed by 6 bases and the J gene end by 0 bases; junction bases not matched to a gene: 16.

The sample holds many counts of this clonotype. This chain links TRBV7-9 with TRBJ1-2, with 7 nucleotides matching TRBD1. This CDR3 is built from 14 residues. Trimming at V came to 5 bases and at J to 3 bases, leaving 6 bases not matched to a gene. Per germline, CDR1 SEHNR and CDR2 FQNEAQ (reference sequence). CDR3 sequence: CASSRGGADYGYTF. CDR3 nucleotides: TGTGCCAGCAGCCGAGGGGGCGCGGACTATGGCTACACCTTC.

The chain has TRBV12-3 or TRBV12-4 and TRBJ2-2; 8 positions agree with TRBD2. The V and J ends lost 6 bases and 5 bases, in that order; junction bases with no gene match: 2. The CDR3 has 13 residues. As DNA, the CDR3 is TGTGCCAGCAGGAGCGGGAGAACCGGGGAGCTGTTTTTT. Amino acid sequence: CASRSGRTGELFF.

This clonotype was found many times. This rearrangement joins TRBV3-1 to TRBJ2-7; no definite D call. Germline CDR1 and CDR2: LGHDT and YNNKEL (reference sequence). The germline V and J ends were trimmed by 1 base and 6 bases, with 7 bases remaining between them. There are 12 residues in the CDR3. CDR3 region: CASSQADREQYF. DNA for the CDR3: TGTGCCAGCAGCCAAGCTGACCGCGAGCAGTACTTC.

The sample holds many counts of this clonotype. V and J are TRBV7-2 and TRBJ1-2, with 8 bases that match TRBD1. The J segment lost 4 bases and the V segment lost 0 bases, leaving 10 bases of the junction unmatched. The CDR3 sequence is 17 residues long. CDR1 is SGHTA, CDR2 FQGNSA, per germline. The CDR3 loop reads CASSLAAGGAFTYGYTF. CDR3 DNA sequence: TGTGCCAGCAGCTTAGCGGCAGGGGGCGCGTTTACCTATGGCTACACCTTC.

This clonotype occurred many times. The chain combines TRBV28 with TRBJ1-5; D is uncertain. The length of the CDR3 is 14 residues. Germline V gene lookup returns CDR1 MDHEN and CDR2 SYDVKM. The V end lost 3 bases, the J end lost 7 bases, and 13 bases lay between the germline ends. The CDR3 spells CASSLGGGRQPQHF. In DNA form, the CDR3 reads TGTGCCAGCAGTTTGGGAGGAGGTAGGCAGCCCCAGCATTTT.

This clonotype has only a few counts. The J gene is TRBJ2-3, the V gene TRBV6-2 or TRBV6-3; 7 positions match TRBD2. The length of the CDR3 is 14 residues. V lost 6 bases and J lost 2; bases outside the gene matches: 5. CDR1 and CDR2 (germline): MNHEY, SVGEGT. The CDR3 DNA sequence: TGTGCCAGCAGCGGGGGAGGGCCCACAGATACGCAGTATTTT. Encoded protein: CASSGGGPTDTQYF.

This clonotype has at least ten counts. The chain links TRBV15 to TRBJ1-1, with no clear D. Trimming removed 0 bases at V and 4 bases at J, with 6 bases between. Germline CDR1 reads LNHNV; CDR2 reads YYDKDF (reference sequence). The CDR3 extends over 13 amino acids. The CDR3 region has the DNA TGTGCCACCAGCAGAGATATGGGCACTGAAGCTTTCTTT. It is translated as CATSRDMGTEAFF.

This clonotype has ten or more counts. The rearrangement joins TRBV7-9 to TRBJ2-7, with 12 bases matching TRBD1. The CDR3 totals 14 residues. Germline trimming cut 8 bases from V and 3 bases from J; bases unmatched to any gene: 5. Looked up from germline, CDR1 is SEHNR and CDR2 is FQNEAQ (reference sequence). In DNA, the CDR3 is TGTGCCAGCCGAGGGACAGGGGGCCACTACGAGCAGTACTTC. Its translation: CASRGTGGHYEQYF.

This clonotype was counted many times. The chain links TRBV5-8 to TRBJ2-3, with a tentative D call TRBD2 (6 bases). This CDR3 has 16 amino acids. Trimming took 4 bases from V and 0 from J, leaving 15 bases between them. Germline V CDR1 and CDR2: SGHTS, YDEGEE. The CDR3 is CASSESTSRSTDTQYF. Here the CDR3 DNA reads TGTGCCAGCAGCGAGAGCACTAGCCGAAGCACAGATACGCAGTATTTT.

This clonotype has a count of ten or more. The chain carries TRBV11-3 and TRBJ2-5; TRBD1 matches 7 bases. This CDR3 contains 15 residues. The V and J ends lost 4 bases and 5 bases, in that order; junction bases with no gene match: 10. Germline CDR1 SGHNT, CDR2 YENEEA. In nucleotides, the CDR3 is TGTGCCAGCAGCTCCCGACAGGGCTTTGGGGAGACCCAGTACTTC. Its translation: CASSSRQGFGETQYF.

The table lists this clonotype with many counts. CDR3 region: CASSYDHGGIEQDEQYF. In nucleotides, the CDR3 is TGTGCCAGCAGTTACGATCATGGTGGGATTGAGCAGGACGAGCAGTACTTC. The chain combines TRBV6-2 or TRBV6-3 with TRBJ2-7; D gene uncertain. The germline V gene encodes CDR1 MNHEY and CDR2 SVGEGT. The CDR3 is 17 amino acids. The V gene lost 2 bases and the J gene lost 5 bases, with 22 bases spanning the gap.

The J gene is TRBJ1-2, the V gene TRBV27, with D possibly matching TRBD1 (5 bases). From germline, CDR1 is MNHEY and CDR2 SMNVEV (reference sequence). The CDR3 is 15 residues long. V gave up 8 bases and J gave up 2 bases, with 18 bases separating them. DNA for the CDR3: TGTGCCAGCTGGGGGTCAGTGGCAAAAAACTATGGCTACACCTTC. Encoded protein: CASWGSVAKNYGYTF.

This chain links TRBV5-1 with TRBJ2-7, with 10 bases lining up with TRBD1. Germline trimming cut 0 bases from V and 6 bases from J; bases unmatched to any gene: 6. The CDR3 has 15 amino acids. The V gene's germline CDR1 is SGHRS and CDR2 YFSETQ. The CDR3, as DNA: TGCGCCAGCAGCTTGGGTGGGACAGGGGCCCCCGAGCAGTACTTC. This codes for CASSLGGTGAPEQYF.

This clonotype was found many times. This rearrangement joins TRBV28 to TRBJ1-5; TRBD1 might be the D (6 bases). Trimming removed 5 bases from V and 2 bases from J, with 22 bases in between. The CDR3 has 18 amino acids. CDR1 and CDR2 from the germline V gene are MDHEN and SYDVKM. The CDR3 nucleotides read TGTGCCAGCAGTCTACACCCGTACAGGGCAGGTGGCAATCAGCCCCAGCATTTT. Translating it yields CASSLHPYRAGGNQPQHF.

This clonotype has a count of ten or more. The rearrangement joins TRBV7-2 to TRBJ2-3, with a weak D call TRBD2 (5 bases). Germline assignment: CDR1 SGHTA and CDR2 FQGNSA. The V and J ends lost 5 bases and 3 bases respectively, with 12 bases between them. This CDR3 region has 14 residues. The CDR3, as DNA: TGTGCCAGCAGCACCCCCGGAGGTACAGATACGCAGTATTTT. Its translation is CASSTPGGTDTQYF.

This clonotype has ten or more counts. The chain is built from TRBV5-1 and TRBJ2-7, with a weak D call TRBD2 (5 bases). The germline V gene encodes CDR1 SGHRS and CDR2 YFSETQ. V dropped 6 bases and J dropped 6 bases, with 16 bases sitting between them. This CDR3 spans 13 amino acids. CDR3 loop: CASKDGLEVEQYF. CDR3 bases: TGCGCCAGCAAGGACGGACTGGAGGTCGAGCAGTACTTC.

Many counts were recorded for this clonotype. The chain couples TRBV20-1 to TRBJ2-3; a possible D gene is TRBD1 (6 bases). Between the trimmed V and J ends, which lost 5 bases and 2 bases, there was a span of 11 bases. Germline V CDR1 and CDR2: DFQATT, SNEGSKA (reference sequence). CDR3 length equals 13 residues. CDR3 loop: CSAPGQNTDTQYF. The CDR3 bases are TGCAGTGCTCCTGGACAGAACACAGATACGCAGTATTTT.

The V call is TRBV20-1, the J call TRBJ1-1, with 7 bases aligning to TRBD1. With V trimmed by 0 bases and J by 1 base, 8 bases remained unmatched. CDR3 size: 16 residues. Per germline, CDR1 DFQATT and CDR2 SNEGSKA (reference sequence). CDR3 coding DNA: TGCAGTGCTAGAGACCCTACAGGGGTTGAGAACACTGAAGCTTTCTTT. Amino acids: CSARDPTGVENTEAFF.

As for this clonotype: This clone may be a read error of a much larger clone one base away. The chain links TRBV6-9 to TRBJ2-7; 11 bases fit TRBD2. The CDR3 length is 14 residues. CDR1 is MNHGY, CDR2 SVAAGI, per germline. With V trimmed by 0 bases and J by 6 bases, 1 base remained unmatched. CDR3 loop: CASSYSGTSGEQYF. DNA for the CDR3: TGTGCCAGCAGTTATTCCGGGACTAGCGGCGAGCAGTACTTC.